This T cell receptor beta chain was profiled in a study of long-term antiretroviral therapy in people with HIV. Whole-study context: By about a decade, the earliest samples predate the 2015 immediate-ART recommendation.

Trimming removed 4 bases from V and 6 bases from J, with 17 bases in between. CDR1 is SGDLS, CDR2 YYNGEE, per germline. The CDR3 totals 15 residues. Each sample contained roughly 0.85-10 million cryopreserved PBMC, thawed before DNA extraction. Overall study results and limits: Even long-term ART left TRB diversity below transplant donor controls, despite gains.

Worth noting for this clone: The antigen is unknown.

Survey-level immunoSEQ v3.0 assays were run. Assay: immunoSEQ multiplex PCR; the TCRdb copy retains only in-frame clones and omits some. The sample has 25,000 to 35,000 clones; approximately 90% are singletons. This TCR derives from a woman aged 18-35 years with HIV. This specimen was unsorted PBMCs, taken 1.8 years after starting antiretroviral therapy. V and J are TRBV9 and TRBJ1-5, with D possibly being TRBD1 (5 bases). Here the CDR3 reads CASSLGAGGAQPQHF. DNA for the CDR3: TGTGCCAGCAGCCTAGGGGCGGGAGGAGCTCAGCCCCAGCATTTT.